The T cell receptor (beta chain) described here comes from a study of T cells in Graves' hyperthyroidism and ophthalmopathy. Study-wide results and caveats: Blood also held most thyroid clonotypes expanded beyond 0.001. Ophthalmopathy prediction by the model preceded onset by a median about 6.5 months.

There were TCR beta CDR3 regions amplified from RNA transcripts. The TCR CDR3 first-round RT-PCR relied on the HTBI primer set. TCRdb recomputed calls from the multiplex PCR reads with MiXCR, one row per CDR3 protein. The sample records around 300,000 distinct CDR3 sequences, about an eighth being singletons. Newly diagnosed hyperthyroidism patients aged 18 to 65 years had disease lasting under 2 months. Reasons for excluding patients were uncontrolled infection, other autoimmune disease, pregnancy or lactation. J was trimmed by 4 bases and V by 5 bases; bases with no gene match: 8. The length of the CDR3 is 15 residues. Germline CDR1 SGHTA, CDR2 FQGNSA. This clonotype was recorded at least ten times. As yet, its antigen is unknown.

The genes are TRBV7-2 and TRBJ2-5, with 9 bases fitting TRBD1. This clonotype originated in a woman in her 30s with Graves' hyperthyroidism that later progressed to Graves' ophthalmopathy. Sequenced: blood. This chain's CDR3 is CASSQPGQGGETQYF. CDR3 coding DNA: TGTGCCAGCAGCCAGCCGGGACAGGGAGGAGAGACCCAGTACTTC.